These 11 T cell receptor beta chains came from one sample sequenced in a study of cytomegalovirus exposure and HLA in healthy donors. Primers included in the PCR were 60 Vbeta and 13 Jbeta primers. Only in-frame clones appear in the TCRdb table, and some are missing; sequencing was by immunoSEQ multiplex PCR. The table shows about 130,000 clones, with over 75% occurring only once. Material for sequencing was PBMCs. These receptors were obtained from a boy between 10 and 17 years old in good health and CMV-seronegative.

The gene calls are TRBV6-6 and TRBJ1-1, with D tentatively TRBD1 (5 bases). Germline CDR1 is MNHNY and CDR2 is SVGAGI (reference sequence). There are 15 residues in the CDR3. Deletions cut 6 bases from V and 0 bases from J, with 14 bases between. The CDR3 DNA follows: TGTGCCAGCAGCACGGGGGAAGCTTTGAACACTGAAGCTTTCTTT. This codes for CASSTGEALNTEAFF.

This clone was counted a few times. This chain joins TRBV10-3 and TRBJ1-1; 7 nucleotides line up with TRBD1. J gave up 5 bases and V 2 bases, and 5 bases lay outside the gene matches. There are 14 residues in the CDR3. Per the germline V gene, CDR1 is ENHRY and CDR2 is SYGVKD. In nucleotides, the CDR3 is TGTGCCATCAGTGAGGGAGGGGGCGGAACTGAAGCTTTCTTT. The encoded protein is CAISEGGGGTEAFF.

The V and J genes are TRBV6-1 and TRBJ2-7; 7 bases fit TRBD2. The CDR3 covers 14 residues. The V segment lost 1 base and the J segment 4 bases; nucleotides outside the gene matches: 4. The germline CDR1 and CDR2 sequences are MNHNS and SASEGT. The CDR3 protein is CASSEGEGSYEQYF. The CDR3 bases are TGTGCCAGCAGTGAAGGGGAGGGGTCTTACGAGCAGTACTTC.

The chain recombines TRBV6-5 with TRBJ2-5, with D perhaps matching TRBD1 (6 bases). From germline, CDR1 is MNHEY and CDR2 SVGAGI. V was cut by 4 bases and J by 4 bases, with 13 bases left in between. The CDR3 covers 14 residues. CDR3: CASSSGASPETQYF. The CDR3 region has the DNA TGTGCCAGCAGTTCAGGGGCCTCCCCAGAGACCCAGTACTTC.

This chain joins TRBV20-1 and TRBJ1-1; D is ambiguous. This CDR3 is 11 amino acids long. Trimming cost V 6 bases and J 1 base, with 6 bases left between them. CDR1 and CDR2 (germline): DFQATT, SNEGSKA (reference sequence). The CDR3 region has the DNA TGCAGTGCGCGAGGGAACACTGAAGCTTTCTTT. It translates to CSARGNTEAFF.

This chain uses TRBV19 with TRBJ1-2; a possible D gene is TRBD1 (6 bases). The CDR3 totals 14 residues. Deletions cut 4 bases from V and 4 bases from J, with 13 bases between. Germline values: CDR1 LNHDA, CDR2 SQIVND (reference sequence). CDR3: CASSKPYRAYGYTF. DNA for the CDR3: TGTGCCAGTAGTAAGCCATACAGGGCCTATGGCTACACCTTC.

V usage is TRBV11-2 and J usage is TRBJ2-3; the match to TRBD1 covers 10 bases. The CDR3 contains 16 residues. With 4 bases clipped from V and 2 bases from J, the junction kept 6 bases outside the gene matches. CDR1 and CDR2 (germline): SGHAT, FQNNGV. Here the CDR3 DNA reads TGTGCCAGCAGCTCGCGACAGGGGGCGATCACAGATACGCAGTATTTT. Its translation is CASSSRQGAITDTQYF.

The gene calls are TRBV27 and TRBJ1-2; TRBD1 might be the D (5 bases). V was shortened by 4 bases and J by 3 bases, with 12 bases between the two germline ends. CDR3 length: 14 residues. CDR1 is MNHEY, CDR2 SMNVEV, per germline (reference sequence). CDR3 loop: CASSYTGGYYGYTF. CDR3 nucleotides: TGTGCCAGCAGTTATACGGGGGGTTACTATGGCTACACCTTC.

The chain uses TRBV5-4 and TRBJ2-3, with D uncertain. The CDR3 is made up of 16 amino acids. Germline CDR1 reads SGHNT; CDR2 reads YYREEE (reference sequence). V lost 0 bases and J 1 base, leaving 12 bases between the germline ends. CDR3 protein: CASSLGVAAGTDTQYF. The CDR3 nucleotides read TGTGCCAGCAGCTTGGGGGTGGCGGCGGGCACAGATACGCAGTATTTT.

The chain is built from TRBV14 and TRBJ2-7; 7 bases map to TRBD1. The J segment lost 6 bases and the V segment lost 4 bases, leaving 15 bases of the junction unmatched. Looked up from germline, CDR1 is SGHDN and CDR2 is FVKESK. This CDR3 has 16 residues. The CDR3 here is CASSPNHRDSSLEQYF. CDR3 nucleotide sequence: TGTGCCAGCAGCCCAAACCACCGGGACAGCTCGCTCGAGCAGTACTTC.

CDR3 sequence (DNA): TGTGCCAGCAGCCCGGGACACACTAACTATGGCTACACCTTC. Translation: CASSPGHTNYGYTF. The chain employs TRBV9 and TRBJ1-2, with a weak D call TRBD1 (6 bases). The ends were cut back, 4 bases at V and 0 bases at J, with 10 bases in the middle. The CDR3 spans 14 residues. Germline-derived CDR1 and CDR2 are SGDLS and YYNGEE.